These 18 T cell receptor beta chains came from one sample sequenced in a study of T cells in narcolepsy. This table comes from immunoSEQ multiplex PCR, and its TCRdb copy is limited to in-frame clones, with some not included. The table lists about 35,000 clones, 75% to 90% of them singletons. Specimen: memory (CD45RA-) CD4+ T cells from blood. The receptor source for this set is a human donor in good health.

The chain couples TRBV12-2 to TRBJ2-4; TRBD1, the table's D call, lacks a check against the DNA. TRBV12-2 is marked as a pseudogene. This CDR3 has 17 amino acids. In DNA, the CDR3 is TGTGCAAGTCGCTTACCTGGACAGGGTTTTGACAAAAACATTCAGTACTTC. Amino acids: CASRLPGQGFDKNIQYF.

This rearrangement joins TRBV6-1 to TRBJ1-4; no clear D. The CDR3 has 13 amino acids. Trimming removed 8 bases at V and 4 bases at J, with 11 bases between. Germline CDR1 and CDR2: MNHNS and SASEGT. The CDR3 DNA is TGTGCCAGCTCGCCAGTCCTTAATGAAAAACTGTTTTTT. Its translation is CASSPVLNEKLFF.

CDR3: CASSLGQVNQPQHF. CDR3 DNA sequence: TGTGCCAGCAGCTTGGGTCAGGTTAATCAGCCCCAGCATTTT. The rearrangement joins TRBV5-4 to TRBJ1-5, with no clear D. CDR3 length: 14 residues. Germline CDR1 SGHNT, CDR2 YYREEE (reference sequence). V lost 0 bases and J lost 4, with 8 bases in between. Supplemented by reference TRBV5-4 and TRBJ1-5, the full variable domain reads ETGVTQSPTHLIKTRGQQVTLRCSSQSGHNTVSWYQQALGQGPQFIFQYYREEENGRGNFPPRFSGLQFPNYSSELNVNALELDDSALYLCASSLGQVNQPQHFGDGTRLSIL.

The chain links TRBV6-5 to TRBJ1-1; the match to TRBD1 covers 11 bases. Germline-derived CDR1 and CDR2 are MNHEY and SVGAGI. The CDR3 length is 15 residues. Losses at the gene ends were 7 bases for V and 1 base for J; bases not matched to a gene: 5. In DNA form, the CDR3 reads TGTGCCAGCACCCCGGGACAGGGGGAGAACACTGAAGCTTTCTTT. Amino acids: CASTPGQGENTEAFF.

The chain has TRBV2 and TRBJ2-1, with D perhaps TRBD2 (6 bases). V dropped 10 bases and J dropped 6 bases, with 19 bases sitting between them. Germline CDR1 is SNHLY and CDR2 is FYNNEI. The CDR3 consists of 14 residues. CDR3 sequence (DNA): TGTGCCACGACGGTAGCGGTTTCGGTCAATGAGCAGTTCTTC. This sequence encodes CATTVAVSVNEQFF.

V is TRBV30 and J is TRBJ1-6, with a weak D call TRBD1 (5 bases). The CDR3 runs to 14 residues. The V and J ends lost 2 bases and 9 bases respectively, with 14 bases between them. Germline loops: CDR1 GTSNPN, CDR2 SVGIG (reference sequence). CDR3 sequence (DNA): TGTGCCTGGAGTACGGGAGGGAGGGGTTCACCCCTCCACTTT. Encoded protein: CAWSTGGRGSPLHF.

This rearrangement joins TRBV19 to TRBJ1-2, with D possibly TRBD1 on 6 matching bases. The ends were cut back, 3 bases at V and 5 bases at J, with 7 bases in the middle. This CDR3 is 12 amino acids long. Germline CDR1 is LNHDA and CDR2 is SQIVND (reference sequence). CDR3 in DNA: TGTGCCAGTAGTATGACAGGTTATGGCTACACCTTC. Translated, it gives CASSMTGYGYTF.

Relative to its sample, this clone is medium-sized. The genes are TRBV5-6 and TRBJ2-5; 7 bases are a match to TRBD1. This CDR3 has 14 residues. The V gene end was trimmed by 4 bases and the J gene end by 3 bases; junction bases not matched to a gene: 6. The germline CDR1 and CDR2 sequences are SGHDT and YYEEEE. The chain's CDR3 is CASSRDRAKETQYF. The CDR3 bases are TGTGCCAGCAGCCGCGACAGGGCGAAAGAGACCCAGTACTTC.

CDR3 amino acids: CASSDSGRGRLGNQPQHF. Here the CDR3 DNA reads TGTGCCAGCAGTGACTCTGGCAGGGGGCGTTTAGGCAATCAGCCCCAGCATTTT. The chain joins TRBV6-4 to TRBJ1-5; 8 positions match TRBD1. The CDR3 is 18 residues long. The germline CDR1 and CDR2 sequences are MRHNA and SNTAGT. J gave up 2 bases and V 0 bases, and 9 bases lay outside the gene matches.

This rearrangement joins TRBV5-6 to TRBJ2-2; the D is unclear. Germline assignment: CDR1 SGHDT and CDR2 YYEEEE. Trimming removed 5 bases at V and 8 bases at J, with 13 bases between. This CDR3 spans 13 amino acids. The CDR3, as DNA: TGTGCCAGCAGAAGGGAACCGTGGGGGGAGCTGTTTTTT. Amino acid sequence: CASRREPWGELFF.

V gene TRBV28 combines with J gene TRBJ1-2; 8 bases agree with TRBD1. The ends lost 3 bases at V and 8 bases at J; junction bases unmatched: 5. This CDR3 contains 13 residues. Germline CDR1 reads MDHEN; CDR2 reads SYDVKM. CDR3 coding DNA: TGTGCCAGCAGTTTTACAGGGGGTTTCGGCTACACCTTC. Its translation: CASSFTGGFGYTF.

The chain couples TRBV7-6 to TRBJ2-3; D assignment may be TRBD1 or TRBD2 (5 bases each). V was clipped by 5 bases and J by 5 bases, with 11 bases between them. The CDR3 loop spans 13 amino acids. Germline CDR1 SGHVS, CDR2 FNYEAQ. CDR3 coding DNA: TGTGCCAGCAGCCCGAGGGGTGGAGATACGCAGTATTTT. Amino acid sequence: CASSPRGGDTQYF.

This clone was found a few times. CDR3 sequence: CASSQDPGHRGTIYF. The CDR3 coding sequence is TGCGCCAGCAGCCAAGACCCGGGGCATCGCGGCACCATATATTTT. The chain joins TRBV4-1 to TRBJ1-3; TRBD1 might be the D (5 bases). V lost 0 bases and J 9 bases, leaving 15 bases between the germline ends. The CDR3 contains 15 residues. Germline CDR1 MGHRA, CDR2 YSYEKL.

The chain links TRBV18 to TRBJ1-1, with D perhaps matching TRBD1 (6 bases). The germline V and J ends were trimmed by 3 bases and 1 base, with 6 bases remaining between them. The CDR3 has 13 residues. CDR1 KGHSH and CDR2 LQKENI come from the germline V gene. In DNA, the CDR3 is TGTGCCAGCTCACCGGGACAGAACACTGAAGCTTTCTTT. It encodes CASSPGQNTEAFF.

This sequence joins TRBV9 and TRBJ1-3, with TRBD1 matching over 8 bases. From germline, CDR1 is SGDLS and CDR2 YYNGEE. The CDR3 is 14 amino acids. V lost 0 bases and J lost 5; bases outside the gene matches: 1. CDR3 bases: TGTGCCAGCAGCGTAGGGACAGGGAGAAACACCATATATTTT. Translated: CASSVGTGRNTIYF.

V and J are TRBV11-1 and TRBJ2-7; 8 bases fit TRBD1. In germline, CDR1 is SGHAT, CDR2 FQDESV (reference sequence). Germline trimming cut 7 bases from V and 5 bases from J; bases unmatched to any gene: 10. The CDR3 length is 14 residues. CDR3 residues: CASNQRTGWDEQYF. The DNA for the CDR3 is TGTGCCAGCAACCAACGGACAGGGTGGGACGAGCAGTACTTC.

This chain's CDR3 is CASSFDARDGYTF. The CDR3 DNA reads as TGTGCCAGCAGCTTCGACGCGAGGGATGGCTACACCTTC. The chain is built from TRBV7-3 and TRBJ1-2; no reliable D call. Germline assignment: CDR1 SGHTA and CDR2 FQGTGA. The CDR3 extends over 13 amino acids. V was trimmed by 3 bases and J by 6 bases, leaving 11 bases between them.

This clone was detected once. CDR3 coding DNA: TGCGCCAGCAGCTTGGGACAGGGGAGGTGGGACGAGCAGTACTTC. Its translation: CASSLGQGRWDEQYF. V is TRBV5-1 and J is TRBJ2-7, with TRBD1 matching over 8 bases. The germline gives CDR1 SGHRS, CDR2 YFSETQ. CDR3 length: 15 residues. The J segment lost 5 bases and the V segment lost 0 bases, leaving 7 bases of the junction unmatched.